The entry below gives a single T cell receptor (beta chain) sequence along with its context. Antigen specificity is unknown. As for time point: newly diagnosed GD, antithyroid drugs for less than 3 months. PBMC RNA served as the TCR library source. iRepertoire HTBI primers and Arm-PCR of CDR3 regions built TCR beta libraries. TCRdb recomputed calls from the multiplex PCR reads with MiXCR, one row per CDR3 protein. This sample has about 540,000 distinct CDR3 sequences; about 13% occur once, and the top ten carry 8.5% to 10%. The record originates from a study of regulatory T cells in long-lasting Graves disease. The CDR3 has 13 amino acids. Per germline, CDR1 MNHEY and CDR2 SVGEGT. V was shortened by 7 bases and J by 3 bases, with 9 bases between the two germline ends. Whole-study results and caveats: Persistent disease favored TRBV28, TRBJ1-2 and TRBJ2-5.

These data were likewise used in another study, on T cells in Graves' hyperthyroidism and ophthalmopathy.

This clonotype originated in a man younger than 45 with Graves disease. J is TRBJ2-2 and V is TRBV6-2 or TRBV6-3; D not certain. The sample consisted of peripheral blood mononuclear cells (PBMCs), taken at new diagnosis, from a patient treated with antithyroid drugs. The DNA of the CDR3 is TGTGCCAGCACCCATACGGACACCGGGGAGCTGTTTTTT. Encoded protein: CASTHTDTGELFF.